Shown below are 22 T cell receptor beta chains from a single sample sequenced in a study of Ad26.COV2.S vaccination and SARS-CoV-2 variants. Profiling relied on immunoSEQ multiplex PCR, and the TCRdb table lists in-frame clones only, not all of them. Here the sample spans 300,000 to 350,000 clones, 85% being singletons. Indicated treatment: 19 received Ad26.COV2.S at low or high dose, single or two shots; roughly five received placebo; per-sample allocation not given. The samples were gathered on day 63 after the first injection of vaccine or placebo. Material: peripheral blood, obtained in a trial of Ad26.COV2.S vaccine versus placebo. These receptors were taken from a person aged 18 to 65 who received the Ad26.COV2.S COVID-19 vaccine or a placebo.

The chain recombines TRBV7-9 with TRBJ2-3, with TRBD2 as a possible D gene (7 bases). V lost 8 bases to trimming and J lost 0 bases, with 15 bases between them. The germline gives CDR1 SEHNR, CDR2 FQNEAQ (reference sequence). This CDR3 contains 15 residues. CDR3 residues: CASLVRGASTDTQYF. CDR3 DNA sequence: TGTGCCAGCCTAGTCCGGGGGGCTAGCACAGATACGCAGTATTTT.

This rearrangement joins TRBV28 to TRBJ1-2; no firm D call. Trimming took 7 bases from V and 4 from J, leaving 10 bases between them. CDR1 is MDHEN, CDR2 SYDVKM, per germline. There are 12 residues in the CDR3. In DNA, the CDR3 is TGTGCCAGCACCTTGGGAACCTATGGCTACACCTTC. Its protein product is CASTLGTYGYTF.

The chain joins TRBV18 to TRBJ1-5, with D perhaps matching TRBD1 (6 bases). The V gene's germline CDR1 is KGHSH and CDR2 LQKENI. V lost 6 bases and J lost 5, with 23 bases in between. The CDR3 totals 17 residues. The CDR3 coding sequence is TGTGCCAGCTCTATATTACAGGGACGGGCGGGGTATCAGCCCCAGCATTTT. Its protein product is CASSILQGRAGYQPQHF.

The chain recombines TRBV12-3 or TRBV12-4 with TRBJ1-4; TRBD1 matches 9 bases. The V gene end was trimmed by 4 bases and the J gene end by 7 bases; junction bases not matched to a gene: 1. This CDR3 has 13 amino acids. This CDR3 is CASSWDRVEKLFF. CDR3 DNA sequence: TGTGCCAGCAGTTGGGACAGGGTTGAAAAACTGTTTTTT.

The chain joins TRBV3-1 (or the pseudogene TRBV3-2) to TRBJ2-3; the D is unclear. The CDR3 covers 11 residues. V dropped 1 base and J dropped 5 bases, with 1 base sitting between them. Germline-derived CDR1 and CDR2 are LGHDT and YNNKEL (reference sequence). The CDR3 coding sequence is TGTGCCAGCAGCCAAGTAGATACGCAGTATTTT. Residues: CASSQVDTQYF.

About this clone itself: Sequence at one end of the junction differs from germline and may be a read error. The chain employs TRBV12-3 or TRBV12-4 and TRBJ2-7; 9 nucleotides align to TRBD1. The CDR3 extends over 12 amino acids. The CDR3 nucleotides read TGTGCCAGCAGGGGACAGGGAGGTAGTCAGAACTTC. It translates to CASRGQGGSQNF.

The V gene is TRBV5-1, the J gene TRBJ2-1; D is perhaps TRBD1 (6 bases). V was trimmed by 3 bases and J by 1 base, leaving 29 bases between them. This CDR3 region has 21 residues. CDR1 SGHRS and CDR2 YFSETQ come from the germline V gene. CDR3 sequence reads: CASSYPDSTQRIPDSYNEQFF. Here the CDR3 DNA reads TGCGCCAGCAGCTACCCGGACAGCACCCAACGGATACCTGATTCCTACAATGAGCAGTTCTTC.

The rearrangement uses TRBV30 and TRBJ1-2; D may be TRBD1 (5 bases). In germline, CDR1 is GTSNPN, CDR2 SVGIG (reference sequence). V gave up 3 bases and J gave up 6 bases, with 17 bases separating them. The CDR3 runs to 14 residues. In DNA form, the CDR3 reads TGTGCCTGGAGCGACGGGGGTGTTGGGAATGGCTACACCTTC. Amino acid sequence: CAWSDGGVGNGYTF.

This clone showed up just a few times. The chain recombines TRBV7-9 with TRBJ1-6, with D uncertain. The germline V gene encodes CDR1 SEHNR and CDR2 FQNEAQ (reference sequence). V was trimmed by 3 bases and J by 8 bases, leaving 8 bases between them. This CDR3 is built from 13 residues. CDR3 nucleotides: TGTGCCAGCAGCTTTGGTCCCGATTCACCCCTCCACTTT. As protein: CASSFGPDSPLHF. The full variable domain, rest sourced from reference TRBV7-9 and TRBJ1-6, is DTGVSQNPRHKITKRGQNVTFRCDPISEHNRLYWYRQTLGQGPEFLTYFQNEAQLEKSRLLSDRFSAERPKGSFSTLEIQRTEQGDSAMYLCASSFGPDSPLHFGNGTRLTVT.

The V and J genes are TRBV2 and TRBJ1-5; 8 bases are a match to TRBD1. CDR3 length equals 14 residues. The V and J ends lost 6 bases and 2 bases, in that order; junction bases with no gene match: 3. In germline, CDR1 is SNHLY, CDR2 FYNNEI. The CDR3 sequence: CASSLGQGNQPQHF. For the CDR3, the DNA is TGTGCCAGCAGCCTGGGACAGGGCAATCAGCCCCAGCATTTT.

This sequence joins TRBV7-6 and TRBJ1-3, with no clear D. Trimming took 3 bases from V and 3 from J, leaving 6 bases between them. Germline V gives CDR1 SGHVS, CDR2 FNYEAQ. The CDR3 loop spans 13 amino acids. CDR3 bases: TGTGCCAGCAGCTTTAGACGTGGAAACACCATATATTTT. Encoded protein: CASSFRRGNTIYF.

CDR3 loop: CASSLSVGFNQPQHF. CDR3 nucleotides: TGTGCCAGCAGTTTATCGGTGGGGTTCAATCAGCCCCAGCATTTT. The rearrangement joins TRBV27 to TRBJ1-5; D is unclear. This CDR3 has 15 residues. The V end was cut by 0 bases, the J end by 3 bases, with 9 bases between. Germline V lookup: CDR1 MNHEY, CDR2 SMNVEV (reference sequence).

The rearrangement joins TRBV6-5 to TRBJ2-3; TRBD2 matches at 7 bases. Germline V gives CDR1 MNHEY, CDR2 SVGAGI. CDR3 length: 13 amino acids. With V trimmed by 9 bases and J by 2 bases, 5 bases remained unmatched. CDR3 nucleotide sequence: TGTGCCAGTCGGCGGGGGTTCACAGATACGCAGTATTTT. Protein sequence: CASRRGFTDTQYF.

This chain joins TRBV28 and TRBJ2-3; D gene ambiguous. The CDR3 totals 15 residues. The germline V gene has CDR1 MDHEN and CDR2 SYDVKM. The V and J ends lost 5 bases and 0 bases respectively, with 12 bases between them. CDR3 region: CASSPRVTSTDTQYF. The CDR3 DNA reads TGTGCCAGCAGTCCAAGGGTAACTAGCACAGATACGCAGTATTTT.

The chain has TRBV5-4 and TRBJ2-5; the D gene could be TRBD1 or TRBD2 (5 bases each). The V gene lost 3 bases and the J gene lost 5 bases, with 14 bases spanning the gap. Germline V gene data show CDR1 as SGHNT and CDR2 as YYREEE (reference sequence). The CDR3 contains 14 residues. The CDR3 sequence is CASSSLLEGETQYF. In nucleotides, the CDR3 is TGTGCCAGCAGCTCCCTACTAGAGGGGGAGACCCAGTACTTC.

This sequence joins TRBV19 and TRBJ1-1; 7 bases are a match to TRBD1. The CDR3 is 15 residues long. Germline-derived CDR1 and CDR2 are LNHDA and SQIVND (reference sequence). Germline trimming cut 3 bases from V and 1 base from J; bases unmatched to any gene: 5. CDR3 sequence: CASSMRAGGNTEAFF. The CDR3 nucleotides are TGTGCCAGTAGTATGAGGGCAGGGGGGAACACTGAAGCTTTCTTT. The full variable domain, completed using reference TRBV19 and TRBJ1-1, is DGGITQSPKYLFRKEGQNVTLSCEQNLNHDAMYWYRQDPGQGLRLIYYSQIVNDFQKGDIAEGYSVSREKKESFPLTVTSAQKNPTAFYLCASSMRAGGNTEAFFGQGTRLTVV.

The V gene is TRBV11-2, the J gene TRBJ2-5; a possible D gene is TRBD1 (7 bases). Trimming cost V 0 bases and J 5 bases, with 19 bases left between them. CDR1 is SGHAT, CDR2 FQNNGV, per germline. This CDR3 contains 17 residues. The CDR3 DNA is TGTGCCAGCAGCTTAGACGGGGGAGACAGGGTTTTCGAGACCCAGTACTTC. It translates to CASSLDGGDRVFETQYF.

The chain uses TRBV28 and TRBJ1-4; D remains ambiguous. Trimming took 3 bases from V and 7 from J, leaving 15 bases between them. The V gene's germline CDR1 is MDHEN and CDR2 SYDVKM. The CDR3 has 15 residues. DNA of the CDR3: TGTGCCAGCAGTTTTTGGGCGGAGGGTGCTGAAAAACTGTTTTTT. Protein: CASSFWAEGAEKLFF.

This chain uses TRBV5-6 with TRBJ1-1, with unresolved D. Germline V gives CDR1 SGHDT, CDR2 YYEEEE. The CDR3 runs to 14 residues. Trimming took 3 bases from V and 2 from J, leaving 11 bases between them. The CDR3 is CASSSVGVNTEAFF. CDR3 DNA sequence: TGTGCCAGCAGCTCAGTGGGTGTTAACACTGAAGCTTTCTTT.

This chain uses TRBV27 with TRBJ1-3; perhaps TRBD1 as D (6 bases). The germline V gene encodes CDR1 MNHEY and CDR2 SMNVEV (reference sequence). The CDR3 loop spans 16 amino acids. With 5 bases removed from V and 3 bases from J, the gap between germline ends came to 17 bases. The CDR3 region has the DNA TGTGCCAGCAGTCGTCCTTCGGGGGCGATTGGAAACACCATATATTTT. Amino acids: CASSRPSGAIGNTIYF.

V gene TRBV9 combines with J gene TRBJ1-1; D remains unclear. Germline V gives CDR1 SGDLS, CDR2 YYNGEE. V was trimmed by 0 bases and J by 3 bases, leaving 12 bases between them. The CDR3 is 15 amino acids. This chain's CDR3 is CASSVGTGRDTEAFF. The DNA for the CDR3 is TGTGCCAGCAGCGTAGGGACTGGTAGGGACACTGAAGCTTTCTTT.

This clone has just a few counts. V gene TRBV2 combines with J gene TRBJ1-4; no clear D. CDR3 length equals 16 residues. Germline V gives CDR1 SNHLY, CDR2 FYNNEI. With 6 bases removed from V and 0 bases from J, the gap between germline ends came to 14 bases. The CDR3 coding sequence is TGTGCCAGCAGCGGAAGGGCCCTGTCAACTAATGAAAAACTGTTTTTT. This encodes CASSGRALSTNEKLFF.